The 7 T cell receptor beta chains reported below all come from one sample, sequenced in a study of relationships among human T cell subsets (dated by TCRdb to about 2010). Libraries came from multiplex PCR. Sequencing relied on a 454 GS FLX. Semiquantitative ARM-PCR was used to amplify the TCR alpha and beta CDR3 regions from mRNA. ARM-PCR used tagged nested gene-specific primers, after which communal superprimers carried out exponential amplification. TCRdb trimmed the raw reads at Q25, called clones with MiXCR and kept productive beta chains. Every entry covers one CDR3 protein and lists the most common genes and DNA from its rows. For this sample there are some 4,200 distinct CDR3 sequences; 51% appear just once. Of the sample, around 3% is held by the ten largest clones. Once CD4+CD56+ NKT cells had been removed, anti-CD294 beads were used to select Th2 cells as CD4+CD25-CD294+ cells. The sample comprised CD4+ Th2 cells sorted from blood. The cell subset or site label for this specimen denotes: CD4+CD25-CD294+ T helper 2 cells. The source of these receptors is a man aged 40-49 years in good health.

The genes are TRBV11-2 and TRBJ2-3; D uncertain. V was cut by 7 bases and J by 0 bases, with 11 bases left in between. CDR1 SGHAT and CDR2 FQNNGV come from the germline V gene. This CDR3 has 14 residues. The CDR3 loop is CASTERRSTDTQYF. As DNA, the CDR3 is TGTGCCAGCACCGAAAGAAGGAGCACAGATACGCAGTATTTT.

The rearrangement uses TRBV7-9 and TRBJ2-4; the D gene is possibly TRBD2 (6 bases). The CDR3 length is 13 residues. V was shortened by 4 bases and J by 6 bases, with 10 bases between the two germline ends. Germline CDR1 SEHNR, CDR2 FQNEAQ (reference sequence). The CDR3 reads CASSWDGGNIQYF. CDR3 sequence (DNA): TGTGCCAGCAGCTGGGACGGGGGAAACATTCAGTACTTC.

This clonotype was counted a few times. The CDR3 spells CASSDGTSGTHNEQFF. CDR3 sequence (DNA): TGTGCCAGCTCAGATGGGACTAGCGGGACCCACAATGAGCAGTTCTTC. V is TRBV18 and J is TRBJ2-1; 13 positions match TRBD2. J gave up 5 bases and V 5 bases, and 6 bases lay outside the gene matches. This CDR3 contains 16 residues. Germline loops: CDR1 KGHSH, CDR2 LQKENI.

Points on this clonotype: One junction end does not reproduce the germline sequence, and a read error may be involved. CDR3 loop: CASSQVAWTYERYF. In nucleotides, the CDR3 is TGTGCCAGCAGCCAAGTTGCGTGGACCTACGAGCGGTACTTC. The chain carries TRBV14 and TRBJ2-7; D is undetermined. This CDR3 is 14 amino acids long. CDR1 SGHDN and CDR2 FVKESK come from the germline V gene.

This clonotype was seen a handful of times. This chain connects TRBV20-1 to TRBJ1-1, with a possible D match to TRBD1 (6 bases). The length of the CDR3 is 16 residues. The germline V gene encodes CDR1 DFQATT and CDR2 SNEGSKA (reference sequence). V was shortened by 1 base and J by 1 base, with 16 bases between the two germline ends. DNA for the CDR3: TGCAGTGCTAGAGGCCGGAAGGGGGGCCCGAACACTGAAGCTTTCTTT. Amino acid sequence: CSARGRKGGPNTEAFF.

This chain joins TRBV4-1 and TRBJ2-5, with 11 bases aligning to TRBD1. Germline-derived CDR1 and CDR2 are MGHRA and YSYEKL. Trimming removed 4 bases from V and 5 bases from J; junction bases left unmatched: 6. This CDR3 has 15 residues. This CDR3 reads CASSLGQGARETQYF. The CDR3 nucleotides are TGCGCCAGCAGCCTTGGACAGGGGGCGCGGGAGACCCAGTACTTC.

The chain carries TRBV19 and TRBJ1-6, with D perhaps TRBD1 (5 bases). CDR3 length equals 12 residues. Per germline, CDR1 LNHDA and CDR2 SQIVND (reference sequence). V shed 8 bases and J shed 10 bases, with 12 bases lying between them. The CDR3 is CASGGWESPLHF. The CDR3 DNA follows: TGTGCCAGTGGGGGATGGGAGTCACCCCTCCACTTT.